This record looks at one TCR beta chain sequence and its context. This PCR relied on a set of 60 Vbeta primers and 13 Jbeta primers. Assay used: immunoSEQ multiplex PCR; TCRdb lists only in-frame clones, some missing. The data contain around 150,000 clones, around 72% of them singletons. These data come from a study of cytomegalovirus exposure and HLA in healthy donors. V lost 0 bases to trimming and J lost 13 bases, with 8 bases between them. This CDR3 is built from 12 residues. Per the germline V gene, CDR1 is SGDLS and CDR2 is YYNGEE. V is TRBV9 and J is TRBJ1-6; D is unresolved. Sequenced material: PBMCs. This clonotype was sampled from a man aged 50 to 59 in good health and CMV-seropositive. Here the CDR3 reads CASSVGVPPLHF. The CDR3, as DNA: TGTGCCAGCAGCGTAGGAGTTCCTCCCCTCCACTTT.